A single sample gave rise to the 18 T cell receptor beta chains below, sequenced in a study of T cells in Graves' hyperthyroidism and ophthalmopathy. TCR beta CDR3 regions were amplified from RNA. The HTBI primer set was used in a first-round RT-PCR of the TCR CDR3. One entry per CDR3 protein, called by TCRdb with MiXCR from the multiplex PCR reads. The sample lists about 500,000 distinct CDR3 sequences; about 16% were seen once. The material sequenced was blood. Receptors originate from a woman in her 30s with Graves' ophthalmopathy.

This chain joins TRBV7-9 and TRBJ2-7; D unresolved. V gave up 1 base and J gave up 9 bases, with 13 bases separating them. Germline V gives CDR1 SEHNR, CDR2 FQNEAQ (reference sequence). The CDR3 totals 13 residues. The CDR3 bases are TGTGCCAGCAGCTTAGGGCACCCAATGGGGCAGTACTTC. Its protein product is CASSLGHPMGQYF.

Note on this clonotype: It is unclear where the CDR3 begins or ends on the DNA, so no DNA is shown, and the CDR3 is as TCRdb lists it. This chain uses TRBV10-3 with TRBJ1-2; the table calls TRBD1, which could not be checked here. CDR1 is ENHRY and CDR2 is SYGVKD in the germline V gene. The CDR3 totals 16 residues, both ends included. CDR3 sequence: CAISSSGQGSDYGYTF.

The chain employs TRBV7-3 and TRBJ2-6; D may match TRBD1 or TRBD2 (6 bases each). Germline V gene lookup returns CDR1 SGHTA and CDR2 FQGTGA. Between the trimmed V and J ends, which lost 5 bases and 0 bases, there was a span of 26 bases. The CDR3 covers 21 residues. DNA of the CDR3: TGTGCCAGCAGCCCCTGGACACCGGGGGCATATTCTCCCTCTGGGGCCAACGTCCTGACTTTC. It is translated as CASSPWTPGAYSPSGANVLTF.

This clonotype was seen once. The rearrangement links TRBV19 to TRBJ1-1; D gene ambiguous. In germline, CDR1 is LNHDA, CDR2 SQIVND (reference sequence). This CDR3 comprises 14 residues. Trimming cost V 5 bases and J 1 base, with 11 bases left between them. The CDR3 protein is CASSPPGRNTEAFF. The DNA of the CDR3 is TGTGCCAGTAGTCCACCCGGGCGGAACACTGAAGCTTTCTTT.

This clonotype showed up just a few times. V is TRBV19 and J is TRBJ1-1; D gene ambiguous. CDR1 and CDR2 from the germline V gene are LNHDA and SQIVND (reference sequence). This CDR3 has 14 amino acids. Trimming cost V 7 bases and J 0 bases, with 12 bases left between them. The CDR3 DNA reads TGTGCCAGTAAGGAGGAAGAAATGAACACTGAAGCTTTCTTT. Translated, it gives CASKEEEMNTEAFF.

There are many counts of this clonotype. The V and J genes are TRBV27 and TRBJ2-3; D uncertain. With 5 bases removed from V and 3 bases from J, the gap between germline ends came to 12 bases. This CDR3 is built from 14 residues. From germline, CDR1 is MNHEY and CDR2 SMNVEV (reference sequence). The CDR3 nucleotides are TGTGCCAGCAGTCTAAGGGTAGGGACAGATACGCAGTATTTT. Protein: CASSLRVGTDTQYF.

This clonotype was seen a handful of times. The chain carries TRBV10-3 and TRBJ2-3, with D possibly being TRBD2 (6 bases). Trimming shortened V by 5 bases and J by 2 bases, and 14 bases separated the two germline ends. The CDR3 is made up of 15 amino acids. Germline CDR1 reads ENHRY; CDR2 reads SYGVKD. DNA for the CDR3: TGTGCCATCAGTCAGACTAGTGGGATCACAGATACGCAGTATTTT. This codes for CAISQTSGITDTQYF.

This clonotype was counted at least ten times. The rearrangement uses TRBV28 and TRBJ1-5; D call uncertain. Trimming pared 4 bases from V and 5 bases from J, leaving 9 bases between. CDR3 size: 13 residues. In germline, CDR1 is MDHEN, CDR2 SYDVKM. CDR3 DNA sequence: TGTGCCAGCAGTTCACGCGGAGATCAGCCCCAGCATTTT. Amino acid sequence: CASSSRGDQPQHF. The whole variable domain, filled in from reference TRBV28 and TRBJ1-5, reads DVKVTQSSRYLVKRTGEKVFLECVQDMDHENMFWYRQDPGLGLRLIYFSYDVKMKEKGDIPEGYSVSREKKERFSLILESASTNQTSMYLCASSSRGDQPQHFGDGTRLSIL.

This sequence joins TRBV19 and TRBJ1-2; 11 nucleotides agree with TRBD1. J was trimmed by 2 bases and V by 6 bases; bases with no gene match: 2. CDR1 and CDR2 (germline): LNHDA, SQIVND (reference sequence). This CDR3 is 14 amino acids long. In nucleotides, the CDR3 is TGTGCCAGTAGACGGACAGGGGGCAACTATGGCTACACCTTC. This sequence encodes CASRRTGGNYGYTF.

This chain uses TRBV27 with TRBJ2-2, with D perhaps TRBD2 (6 bases). Trimming cost V 5 bases and J 3 bases, with 13 bases left between them. There are 15 residues in the CDR3. The germline gives CDR1 MNHEY, CDR2 SMNVEV (reference sequence). The CDR3 DNA reads as TGTGCCAGCAGTACCACCGGGAGCTACACCGGGGAGCTGTTTTTT. Translated, it gives CASSTTGSYTGELFF.

The chain combines TRBV6-2 or TRBV6-3 with TRBJ2-3, with TRBD2 identical over 14 bases. V was clipped by 6 bases and J by 5 bases; unmatched bases: 16. The CDR3 runs to 19 residues. The germline CDR1 and CDR2 sequences are MNHEY and SVGEGT. CDR3 amino acids: CASRNLFGRLAGGEDTQYF. In DNA form, the CDR3 reads TGTGCCAGCAGAAACCTTTTCGGTAGACTAGCGGGGGGGGAAGATACGCAGTATTTT.

The rearrangement uses TRBV6-5 and TRBJ2-2, with 7 bases matching TRBD2. With 2 bases clipped from V and 6 bases from J, the junction kept 15 bases outside the gene matches. CDR3 length: 18 residues. Germline CDR1 and CDR2: MNHEY and SVGAGI. The CDR3 nucleotides are TGTGCCAGCAGTTACGGTCGGGAGGCCGGTAGGGCTCCCGGGGAGCTGTTTTTT. Residues: CASSYGREAGRAPGELFF.

This clonotype showed up just a few times. This chain uses TRBV7-2 with TRBJ2-1, with D uncertain. CDR1 and CDR2 from the germline V gene are SGHTA and FQGNSA. This CDR3 region has 13 residues. V lost 3 bases to trimming and J lost 5 bases, with 8 bases between them. In DNA form, the CDR3 reads TGTACCAGCAGCTTTAGCCTAAACAATGAGCAGTTCTTC. Translated: CTSSFSLNNEQFF.

V usage is TRBV7-8 and J usage is TRBJ2-1; 7 bases line up with TRBD2. This CDR3 has 13 amino acids. Germline V gene sequence: CDR1 SGHVS, CDR2 FQNEAQ. V shed 1 base and J 10 bases; nucleotides not matched to a gene: 4. The CDR3 DNA reads TGTGCCAGCAGCTTAGGCGGGAGCAAGGAGCAGTTCTTC. Translated, it gives CASSLGGSKEQFF.

Many counts were recorded for this clonotype. The rearrangement uses TRBV7-6 and TRBJ2-3, with 7 bases matching TRBD1. The length of the CDR3 is 16 residues. Germline trimming cut 6 bases from V and 1 base from J; bases unmatched to any gene: 10. CDR1 SGHVS and CDR2 FNYEAQ come from the germline V gene. Written as DNA, the CDR3 is TGTGCCAGCAGTCCTAAGACAGGGTCTGGCACAGATACGCAGTATTTT. This translates into CASSPKTGSGTDTQYF.

The rearrangement joins TRBV4-1 to TRBJ2-4; 9 bases line up with TRBD1. Germline CDR1 reads MGHRA; CDR2 reads YSYEKL. J was trimmed by 6 bases and V by 0 bases; bases with no gene match: 6. The CDR3 totals 16 residues. The CDR3 loop is CASSQDRTGVSNIQYF. The DNA of the CDR3 is TGCGCCAGCAGCCAAGACCGGACAGGGGTTTCAAACATTCAGTACTTC.

This clonotype was detected ten times or more. The chain combines TRBV7-2 with TRBJ2-3; TRBD1 matches 8 bases. The J segment lost 1 base and the V segment lost 7 bases, leaving 7 bases of the junction unmatched. This CDR3 comprises 15 residues. CDR1 is SGHTA, CDR2 FQGNSA, per germline. The DNA for the CDR3 is TGTGCCAGCACCGACCCGACAGGGGGCACAGATACGCAGTATTTT. It specifies CASTDPTGGTDTQYF.

CDR3 sequence reads: CASSLGQIVGDSPLHF. The CDR3 DNA sequence: TGTGCCAGCAGCTTAGGTCAAATCGTGGGGGATTCACCCCTCCACTTT. This chain links TRBV7-2 with TRBJ1-6; TRBD1 might be the D (5 bases). Germline V CDR1 and CDR2: SGHTA, FQGNSA. V lost 1 base and J lost 8, with 15 bases in between. CDR3 length: 16 residues. Complete variable domain (other parts from reference TRBV7-2 and TRBJ1-6): GAGVSQSPSNKVTEKGKDVELRCDPISGHTALYWYRQSLGQGLEFLIYFQGNSAPDKSGLPSDRFSAERTGGSVSTLTIQRTQQEDSAVYLCASSLGQIVGDSPLHFGNGTRLTVT.